This section outlines one TCR beta chain sequence together with its context. This clone was counted between two and nine times. This receptor's antigen is unknown. Base-call qualities are not available, and no considerably larger clone is one nucleotide away. The data were obtained in a study of shared T cell receptors in the human thymus (dated by TCRdb to about 2021). Broadly, across the study: The study examined how the human thymus generates shared, self-reactive T-cell receptor alpha chains.

Library preparation used the immunoSEQ multiplex PCR assay. This is the immuneACCESS table as TCRdb keeps it, with only in-frame sequences that have V and J called. A part of the clones is gone; compared with another copy, unresolved V genes explain less than half, and the rest is unexplained. In this sample the table shows almost 550,000 clones, 75% to 80% of which occur a single time. The ten largest clones represent roughly 0.013% of the sample. The CDR3 sequence holds 12 residues, the cysteine and phenylalanine included. The retained sequence is limited to the CDR3, 36 bases, with the frame set at the first base. CDR1 WSHSY and CDR2 SAAADI were looked up in the germline V gene. The junction carries 7 bases between V and J, which are trimmed by 8 bases and 2 bases respectively. A further study also used this sample, focusing on human thymus T cells. As the second study states: Donors were immunologically healthy infants undergoing open corrective cardiac surgery for congenital heart defects in Finland. The thymus tissue came from surgical resects taken out during corrective cardiac surgery. Biased V and J gene segment usage appeared to be present in both thymic and peripheral blood repertoires. The related research reported highly overlapping thymic TCR repertoires among unrelated individuals. The study used about eight infant thymus samples plus four related peripheral blood samples to characterize TCR alpha and beta repertoires. The infant donors were about 6 to 244 days old, and the cohort included six or seven males and a couple of females. Thymocytes were mechanically released from the tissue and were stored as pellets of about 9.5-33 million cells at -70 degrees C. A QIAsymphony instrument was used to extract genomic DNA from frozen cell pellets. TCRB and TCRAD loci were amplified from a standardized quantity of quality-controlled genomic DNA using the immunoSEQ multiplex PCR assay. The amplicons covered the V(D)J region and were long enough to include the CDR3 and to identify the V and J genes. Through the commercial immunoSEQ service, the amplicons were sequenced on an Illumina platform. Primer bias and sequencing errors were corrected as previously described, and TCRAD and TCRB definitions were based on the IMGT database. The repertoires were analysed using immunoSEQ Analyzer 3.0 and VDJTools for basic statistics, V/J segment usage, diversity estimates, rarefaction and pairwise overlap. Chao1, ChaoE, Efron-Thisted, Shannon and inverse Simpson indices were used to estimate diversity, which was also estimated on datasets down-sampled to the smallest sample. For repertoire overlap, CDR3 nucleotide sequence, V gene and J gene had to match strictly, and clustering was done by Jaccard-based multidimensional scaling. On average, roughly 850,000 unique TCRB clonotypes were obtained from thymus samples, compared with 65,000 to 90,000 from blood samples.

The chain joins TRBV10-2 to TRBJ1-3; tentative D gene TRBD1, with 5 bases matching. The sample taken for sequencing was thymocytes. This TCR came from a boy under two years old with a congenital heart defect. Donor details come from another sample of the same person, matched by shared clones. CDR3 reads: CASCRAGNTIYF. The sequenced DNA: TGCGCCAGCTGCAGGGCTGGAAACACCATATATTTT.